The rows below give T cell receptor beta chains drawn from one sample of a study of identical twins' blood T cells. TCRdb recomputed calls from the 5' RACE reads with MiXCR, one row per CDR3 protein. The sample shows around 380,000 distinct CDR3 sequences, under 30% of them seen only once. Sequences were obtained from PBMCs. The receptors come from a woman aged 18-50 years in good health. CDR3s include the opening cysteine and the closing phenylalanine or tryptophan. A D gene is named only where the DNA matches it firmly. The listing skips clone size in some rows; elsewhere it reads once, few, many or a size class.

J gene | clone size | V gene | D gene | CDR3 DNA | CDR3 protein
TRBJ1-1 | . | TRBV20-1 | TRBD1 | TGCAGTGCTAGACGTCCGGGACAGGACCACACTGAAGCTTTCTTT | CSARRPGQDHTEAFF
TRBJ2-7 | . | TRBV5-1 | . | TGCGCCAGCAGCTTGGCGGTAACAGGGTTGGCCTACGAGCAGTACTTC | CASSLAVTGLAYEQYF
TRBJ2-7 | . | TRBV19 | . | TGTGCCAGTAGTGCGGACGGGAGCTCCTACGAGCAGTACTTC | CASSADGSSYEQYF
TRBJ2-2 | . | TRBV7-2 | . | TGTGCCAGCAGCTTAGAAAGAACGAACACCGGGGAGCTGTTTTTT | CASSLERTNTGELFF
TRBJ2-1 | many | TRBV29-1 | TRBD2 | TGCAGCGTTGAGCGGGAGTGGGTTTACAATGAGCAGTTCTTC | CSVEREWVYNEQFF
TRBJ1-5 | . | TRBV7-8 | . | TGTGCCAGCAGCCTCACTAGGGGTAGCAATCAGCTCCAGCATTTT | CASSLTRGSNQLQHF
TRBJ1-1 | many | TRBV10-3 | . | TGTGCCATCAGTGAACCCAGAAACACTGAAGCTTTCTTT | CAISEPRNTEAFF
TRBJ1-1 | few | TRBV7-8 | . | TGTGCCAGCAGCCGCCGGGACACGCTTAGCAATACTGAAGCTTTCTTT | CASSRRDTLSNTEAFF
TRBJ2-7 | few | TRBV7-9 | . | TGTGCCAGCAGCCCCCGTAGAGGGGTAACCTACGAGCAGTACTTC | CASSPRRGVTYEQYF
TRBJ1-4 | . | TRBV5-1 | TRBD1 | TGCGCCAGCAGCTTGCCGACCGGGACAGGGGGCGAAAAACTGTTTTTT | CASSLPTGTGGEKLFF
TRBJ1-1 | many | TRBV5-1 | . | TGTGCCAGCAGCTTAGGGACGGTGAACACTGAAGCTTTCTTT | CASSLGTVNTEAFF
TRBJ2-2 | . | TRBV11-2 | TRBD2 | TGTGCCAGCAGGCCTGTTAGCGGGAGTATCGCCGGGGAGCTGTTTTTT | CASRPVSGSIAGELFF
TRBJ2-5 | few | TRBV19 | . | TGTGCCAGTAGTATCTGGCAAGAAGAGACCCAGTACTTC | CASSIWQEETQYF
TRBJ1-5 | few | TRBV7-9 | . | TGTGCCAGCAGCTTCACAGGCGTCTATAGCAATCAGCCCCAGCATTTT | CASSFTGVYSNQPQHF
TRBJ1-1 | many | TRBV11-2 | . | TGTGCCAGCAGCTTAGTCAGGGAGGTCACTGAAGCTTTCTTT | CASSLVREVTEAFF
TRBJ1-1 | . | TRBV6-5 | . | TGTGCCAGCCTACCGGGACGGTGGTATGGCACTGAAGCTTTCTTT | CASLPGRWYGTEAFF
TRBJ1-1 | . | TRBV29-1 | TRBD1 | TGCAGCGGGGGACAGGGCCCCACTGAAGCTTTCTTT | CSGGQGPTEAFF
TRBJ2-7 | . | TRBV19 | TRBD1 | TGTGCCAGTAGTATGACGACAGGGGAATACGAGCAGTACTTC | CASSMTTGEYEQYF
TRBJ1-5 | . | TRBV19 | . | TGTGCCAGTAGAAACAGCGGTAATCAGCCCCAGCATTTT | CASRNSGNQPQHF
TRBJ1-2 | few | TRBV5-1 | . | TGCGCCAGCAGCAATCCGGAGAGCTTTTATGGCTACACCTTC | CASSNPESFYGYTF